The clone carrying this TCR beta chain was seen a single time. Its antigen is not identified. The data belong to a study of STAT5B mutations in CD4+ large granular lymphocyte leukemia. Study-wide findings and caveats: No patients shared main leukemic clonotypes, though approximately 26% appeared at low frequency elsewhere. Top patient clones used TRBV06 genes more often: 8/27 versus 2/35 in controls.

In the authors' methods: A productive frequency of 2.59 x 10-5 was the lowest detectable. Here immunoSEQ multiplex PCR was the method, and the copy in TCRdb shows in-frame clones only, minus some. V, J and clone size reflect that table, while D and trimming were determined from the DNA. The top ten hold 96% of the sample, which has approximately 1,200 clones, roughly 81% seen once. The germline V gene has CDR1 SGHVS and CDR2 FNYEAQ. The V end was cut by 1 base, the J end by 4 bases, with 13 bases between. The CDR3 covers 15 residues. V and J are TRBV7-6 and TRBJ2-5; a possible D gene is TRBD2 (6 bases). Sequencing was carried out using PBMCs. The origin of this receptor is a man between 70 and 80 years old with CD4+ T-cell large granular lymphocyte leukemia. CDR3 residues: CASSLVRTTGETQYF. The CDR3 coding sequence is TGTGCCAGCAGCTTAGTTCGGACTACTGGAGAGACCCAGTACTTC.